This TCR beta chain was documented in a study of blood T cell repertoires in COVID-19. Overall study: The United States, Italy and Spain were the sources of the acute and convalescent COVID-19 samples. PBMCs, B-cell-depleted T cells, or T cells were the source of the cDNA or gDNA that made up the material.

The CDR3 consists of 15 residues. Germline loops: CDR1 MNHEY, CDR2 SMNVEV (reference sequence). V was clipped by 4 bases and J by 2 bases; unmatched bases: 3. Per the original methods: Reference gene primer amplification gave nucleated cell count estimates. TCRdb's table, derived via immunoSEQ multiplex PCR, lists solely in-frame clones and lacks some. The V and J calls and the clone size are those of that table, but D and trimming were determined from the DNA. This sample has more than 30,000 clones, with 80% to 90% found just once. The source is a woman between 40 and 55 years old with active or convalescent COVID-19. Sequencing was performed on peripheral blood. The chain uses TRBV27 and TRBJ1-3; 9 bases map to TRBD1. CDR3 in amino acids: CASSWGQGPGNTIYF. DNA for the CDR3: TGTGCCAGCAGTTGGGGACAGGGACCTGGAAACACCATATATTTT.